The entry that follows covers one TCR beta chain sequence. The data derive from a study of T cells in tumors after PD-1 blockade. Across the whole study: During anti-PD-1 treatment, some patients continued daily vismodegib 150 mg.

V was pared by 0 bases and J by 2 bases, with 7 bases between. This CDR3 is built from 14 residues. Germline V gene lookup returns CDR1 MNHEY and CDR2 SVGAGI. Using immunoSEQ multiplex PCR, the repertoire was profiled, and TCRdb retains in-frame clones only, with some absent. The sample consists of under 40,000 clones, about three quarters of them appearing once. Sequenced material: PBMCs, taken after anti-PD-1 treatment. The receptor was isolated from a human donor with basal cell carcinoma. This chain joins TRBV6-5 and TRBJ2-5; D is undetermined. The DNA of the CDR3 is TGTGCCAGCAGTTACTCAGAATCTCAAGAGACCCAGTACTTC. This gives the protein CASSYSESQETQYF.